This T cell receptor (beta chain) was found in a study of OX40 agonist ivuxolimab in advanced cancers. Clones were sequenced by immunoSEQ multiplex PCR, and TCRdb holds only the in-frame ones, with some missing. The sample carries about 53,000 clones, 80% to 90% recorded once. The CDR3 contains 14 residues. V dropped 3 bases and J dropped 8; count of bases not matched to a gene: 5. Looked up from germline, CDR1 is SGHRS and CDR2 is YFSETQ. The chain has TRBV5-1 and TRBJ2-1; TRBD2 agrees at 10 bases. The receptor's source is an adult with an advanced solid tumor such as melanoma, head and neck, liver or kidney cancer. Here the sequenced sample was CD4+ or CD8+ T cells sorted from blood, taken in a trial of the OX40 agonist ivuxolimab. CDR3 residues: CASSSLAGVDEQFF. The CDR3 DNA is TGCGCCAGCAGCTCCCTAGCGGGAGTGGATGAGCAGTTCTTC.